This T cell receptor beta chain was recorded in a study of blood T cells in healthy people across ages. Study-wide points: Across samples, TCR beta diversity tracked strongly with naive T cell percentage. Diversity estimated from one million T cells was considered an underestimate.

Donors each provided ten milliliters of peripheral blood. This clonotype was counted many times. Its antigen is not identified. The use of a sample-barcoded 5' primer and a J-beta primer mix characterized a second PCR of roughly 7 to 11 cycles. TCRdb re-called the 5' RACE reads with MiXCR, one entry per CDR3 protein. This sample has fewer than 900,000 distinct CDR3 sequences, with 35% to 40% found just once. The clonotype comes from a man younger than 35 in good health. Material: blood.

This CDR3 reads CASSPRTGNYNEQFF. CDR3 nucleotide sequence: TGTGCCAGCAGCCCACGGACCGGGAACTACAATGAGCAGTTCTTC. This rearrangement joins TRBV9 to TRBJ2-1; D might be TRBD2 (5 bases). V lost 4 bases and J 3 bases, leaving 14 bases between the germline ends. The V gene's germline CDR1 is SGDLS and CDR2 YYNGEE. CDR3 length equals 15 residues.